This TCR beta chain came from a study of T cell changes during pregnancy in multiple sclerosis. Generated by immunoSEQ multiplex PCR, the TCRdb table keeps only in-frame clones and is missing some. The sample has around 100,000 clones, about nine tenths seen once. The CDR3 is made up of 16 amino acids. V lost 1 base and J 4 bases, leaving 14 bases between the germline ends. Per germline, CDR1 SGHVS and CDR2 FNYEAQ. This specimen consisted of peripheral blood, obtained after pregnancy. The rearrangement uses TRBV7-6 and TRBJ1-5, with D uncertain. This receptor was obtained from a female donor with multiple sclerosis, enrolled in a pregnancy study. Here the CDR3 reads CASSLENRGLNQPQHF. The CDR3 nucleotides read TGTGCCAGCAGCTTAGAAAATCGGGGTTTAAATCAGCCCCAGCATTTT.